This T cell receptor beta chain is drawn from a study of blood T cell repertoires in COVID-19. Overall study context: Donors in the United States, Italy and Spain gave samples during acute or convalescent COVID-19.

The CDR3 sequence is 13 residues long. Germline CDR1 reads MDHEN; CDR2 reads SYDVKM. J gave up 6 bases and V 10 bases, and 6 bases lay outside the gene matches. Among Cohort 3 donors, those recovered had two negative PCRs, clearance, or symptom resolution. Sequencing was performed with immunoSEQ multiplex PCR; in TCRdb, only in-frame clones are kept and a portion is missing. The table lists 180,000 or so clones, about 85% of them singletons. The sequence derives from a man aged 35 to 55 who had recovered from COVID-19. This chain joins TRBV28 and TRBJ1-5; 10 positions agree with TRBD1. Sequenced sample: PBMCs or T cells enriched from blood (not recorded which). CDR3 sequence (DNA): TGTGCCATCGGGACAGGGGCGATTCAGCCCCAGCATTTT. It is translated as CAIGTGAIQPQHF.